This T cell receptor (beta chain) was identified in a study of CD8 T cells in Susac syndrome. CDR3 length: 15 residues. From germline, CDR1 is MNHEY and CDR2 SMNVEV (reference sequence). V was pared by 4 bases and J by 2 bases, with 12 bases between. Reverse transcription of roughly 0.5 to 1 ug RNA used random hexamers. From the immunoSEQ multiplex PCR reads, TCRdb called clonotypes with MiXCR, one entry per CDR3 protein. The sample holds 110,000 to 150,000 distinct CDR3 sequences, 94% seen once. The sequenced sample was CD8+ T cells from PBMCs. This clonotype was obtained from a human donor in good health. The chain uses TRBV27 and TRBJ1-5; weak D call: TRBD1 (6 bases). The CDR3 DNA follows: TGTGCCAGCAGTTCGGGCAGGGGTCGCAATCAGCCCCAGCATTTT. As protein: CASSSGRGRNQPQHF.